This T cell receptor (beta chain) was identified in a study of Ad26.COV2.S vaccination and SARS-CoV-2 variants. Study summary: Dosing was one shot or two shots 56 days apart. Whole-study findings and limits: Reported findings describe substantial breadth in spike-specific CD8+ and CD4+ T cell responses following vaccination.

As for this clone: The antigen remains undetermined.

Assay used: immunoSEQ multiplex PCR; TCRdb lists only in-frame clones, some missing. The data show about 390,000 clones, roughly nine tenths seen once. The CDR3 has 13 amino acids. V was trimmed by 3 bases and J by 8 bases, leaving 13 bases between them. Germline CDR1 SEHNR, CDR2 FQNEAQ (reference sequence). Treatment specified: around 19 received Ad26.COV2.S at low or high dose, single or two shots; roughly 5 received placebo; per-sample allocation not given. Day 63 after the first vaccine or placebo injection was the time point for sampling. The source is a person aged 18-65 years who received the Ad26.COV2.S COVID-19 vaccine or a placebo. This specimen was peripheral blood, taken in a trial of Ad26.COV2.S vaccine versus placebo. The chain has TRBV7-9 and TRBJ1-1; D is unclear. The DNA for the CDR3 is TGTGCCAGCAGCTTGGCCCATCGGGTAGAAGCTTTCTTT. It translates to CASSLAHRVEAFF.